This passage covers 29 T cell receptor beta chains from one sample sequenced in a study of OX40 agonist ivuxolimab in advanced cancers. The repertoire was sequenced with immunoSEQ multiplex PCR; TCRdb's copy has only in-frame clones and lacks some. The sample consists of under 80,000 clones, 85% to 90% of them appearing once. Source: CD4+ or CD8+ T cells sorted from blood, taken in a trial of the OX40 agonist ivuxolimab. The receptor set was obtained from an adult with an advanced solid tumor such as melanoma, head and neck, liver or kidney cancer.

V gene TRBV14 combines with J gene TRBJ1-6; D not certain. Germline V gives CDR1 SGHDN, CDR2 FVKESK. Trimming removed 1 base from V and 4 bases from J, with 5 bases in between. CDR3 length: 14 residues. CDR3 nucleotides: TGTGCCAGCAGCCAAGGAGGGTATAATTCACCCCTCCACTTT. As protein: CASSQGGYNSPLHF. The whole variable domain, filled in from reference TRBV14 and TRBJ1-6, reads EAGVTQFPSHSVIEKGQTVTLRCDPISGHDNLYWYRRVMGKEIKFLLHFVKESKQDESGMPNNRFLAERTGGTYSTLKVQPAELEDSGVYFCASSQGGYNSPLHFGNGTRLTVT.

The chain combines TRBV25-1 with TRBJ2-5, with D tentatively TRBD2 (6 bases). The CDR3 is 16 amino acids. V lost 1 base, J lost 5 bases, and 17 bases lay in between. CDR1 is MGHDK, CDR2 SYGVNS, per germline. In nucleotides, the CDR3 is TGTGCCAGCAGTGAATTTAGCGGATTAGATAAGGAGACCCAGTACTTC. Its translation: CASSEFSGLDKETQYF.

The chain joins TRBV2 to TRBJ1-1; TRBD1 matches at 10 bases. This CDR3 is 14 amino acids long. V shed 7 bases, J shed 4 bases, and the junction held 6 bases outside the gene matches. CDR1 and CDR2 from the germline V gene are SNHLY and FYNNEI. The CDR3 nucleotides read TGTGCCAGCAACCGGGACAGGGGAGGCACTGAAGCTTTCTTT. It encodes CASNRDRGGTEAFF.

CDR3 protein: CASDDGGYEQYF. The DNA for the CDR3 is TGTGCCAGCGACGACGGGGGCTACGAGCAGTACTTC. The gene calls are TRBV6-1 and TRBJ2-7; TRBD2 is a possible D gene (6 bases). The CDR3 is 12 amino acids. Germline CDR1 reads MNHNS; CDR2 reads SASEGT. With 8 bases removed from V and 3 bases from J, the gap between germline ends came to 11 bases.

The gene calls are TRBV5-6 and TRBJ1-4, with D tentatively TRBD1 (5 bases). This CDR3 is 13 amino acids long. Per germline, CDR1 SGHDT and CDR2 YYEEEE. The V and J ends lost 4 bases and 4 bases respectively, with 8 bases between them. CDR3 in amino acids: CASSRGFNEKLFF. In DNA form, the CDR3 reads TGTGCCAGCAGCCGGGGGTTTAATGAAAAACTGTTTTTT.

The CDR3 sequence is CASRDSNQPQHF. The CDR3 DNA follows: TGTGCCAGCCGGGACAGCAATCAGCCCCAGCATTTT. This chain links TRBV19 with TRBJ1-5, with D possibly TRBD1 on 5 matching bases. The CDR3 covers 12 residues. Looked up from germline, CDR1 is LNHDA and CDR2 is SQIVND (reference sequence). Trimming left V 9 bases short and J 1 base short, with 7 bases between.

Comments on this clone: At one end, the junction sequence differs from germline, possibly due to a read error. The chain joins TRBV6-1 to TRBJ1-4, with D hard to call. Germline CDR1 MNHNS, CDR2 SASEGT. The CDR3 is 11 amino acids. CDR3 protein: CASSVNLDRKF. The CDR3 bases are TGTGCCAGCAGTGTTAATTTAGACCGGAAATTT.

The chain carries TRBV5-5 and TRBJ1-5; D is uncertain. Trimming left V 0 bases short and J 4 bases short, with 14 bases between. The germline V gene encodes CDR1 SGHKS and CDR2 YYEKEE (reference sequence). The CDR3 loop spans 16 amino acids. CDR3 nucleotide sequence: TGTGCCAGCAGCTTGGCTCTCCGGGCGAATAATCAGCCCCAGCATTTT. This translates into CASSLALRANNQPQHF.

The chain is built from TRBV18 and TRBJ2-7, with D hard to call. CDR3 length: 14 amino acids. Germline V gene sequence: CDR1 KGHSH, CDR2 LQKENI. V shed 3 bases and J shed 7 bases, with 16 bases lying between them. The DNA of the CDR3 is TGTGCCAGCTCACCTGATGTGAGAGCTAATGAGCAGTACTTC. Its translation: CASSPDVRANEQYF.

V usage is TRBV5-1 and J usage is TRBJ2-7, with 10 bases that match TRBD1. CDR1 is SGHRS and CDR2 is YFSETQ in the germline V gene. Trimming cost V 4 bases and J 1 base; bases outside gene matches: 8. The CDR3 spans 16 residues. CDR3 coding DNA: TGCGCCAGCAGCGCTGACAGGGGGCCTGTGTCCTACGAGCAGTACTTC. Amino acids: CASSADRGPVSYEQYF.

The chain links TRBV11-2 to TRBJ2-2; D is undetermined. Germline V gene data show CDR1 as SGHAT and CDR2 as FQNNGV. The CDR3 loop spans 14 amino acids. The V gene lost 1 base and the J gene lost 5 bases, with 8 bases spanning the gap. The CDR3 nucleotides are TGTGCCAGCAGCTTAGCGGGCAAGACCGGGGAGCTGTTTTTT. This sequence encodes CASSLAGKTGELFF.

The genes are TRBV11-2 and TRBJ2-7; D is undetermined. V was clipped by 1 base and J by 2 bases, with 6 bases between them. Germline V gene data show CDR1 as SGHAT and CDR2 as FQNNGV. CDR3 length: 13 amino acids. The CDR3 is CASSLVSPYEQYF. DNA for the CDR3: TGTGCCAGCAGCTTAGTTTCACCCTACGAGCAGTACTTC.

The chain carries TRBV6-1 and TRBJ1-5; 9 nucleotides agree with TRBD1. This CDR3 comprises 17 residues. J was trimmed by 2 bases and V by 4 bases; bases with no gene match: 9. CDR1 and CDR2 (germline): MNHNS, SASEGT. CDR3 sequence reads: CASSVRTGGVGNQPQHF. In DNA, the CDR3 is TGTGCCAGCAGTGTTCGCACAGGGGGCGTGGGCAATCAGCCCCAGCATTTT.

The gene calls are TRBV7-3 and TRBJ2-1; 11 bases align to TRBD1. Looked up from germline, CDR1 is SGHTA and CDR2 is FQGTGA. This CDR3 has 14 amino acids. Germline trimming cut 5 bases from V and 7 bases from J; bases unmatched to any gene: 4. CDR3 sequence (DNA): TGTGCCAGCAGCCCGGACAGGGGGCGGAATGAGCAGTTCTTC. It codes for CASSPDRGRNEQFF. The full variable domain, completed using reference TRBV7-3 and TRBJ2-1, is GAGVSQTPSNKVTEKGKYVELRCDPISGHTALYWYRQSLGQGPEFLIYFQGTGAADDSGLPNDRFFAVRPEGSVSTLKIQRTERGDSAVYLCASSPDRGRNEQFFGPGTRLTVL.

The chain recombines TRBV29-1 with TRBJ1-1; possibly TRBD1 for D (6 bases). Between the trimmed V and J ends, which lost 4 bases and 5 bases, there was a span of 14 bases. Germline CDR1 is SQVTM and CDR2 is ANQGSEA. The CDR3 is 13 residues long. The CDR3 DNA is TGCAGCGTTGGGACGGGGGCGAGGACTGAAGCTTTCTTT. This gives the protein CSVGTGARTEAFF.

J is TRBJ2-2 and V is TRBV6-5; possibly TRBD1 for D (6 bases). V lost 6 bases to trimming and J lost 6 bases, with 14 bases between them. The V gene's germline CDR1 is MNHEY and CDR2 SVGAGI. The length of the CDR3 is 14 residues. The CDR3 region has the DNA TGTGCCAGCAGCCCCAGGGGACGGGCCGGGGAGCTGTTTTTT. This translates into CASSPRGRAGELFF.

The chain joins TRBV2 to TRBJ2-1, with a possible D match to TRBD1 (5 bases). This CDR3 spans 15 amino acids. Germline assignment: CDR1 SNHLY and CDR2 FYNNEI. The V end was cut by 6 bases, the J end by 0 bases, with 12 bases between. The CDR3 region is CASRRQQSSYNEQFF. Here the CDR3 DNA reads TGTGCCAGCAGGAGACAGCAGAGCTCCTACAATGAGCAGTTCTTC.

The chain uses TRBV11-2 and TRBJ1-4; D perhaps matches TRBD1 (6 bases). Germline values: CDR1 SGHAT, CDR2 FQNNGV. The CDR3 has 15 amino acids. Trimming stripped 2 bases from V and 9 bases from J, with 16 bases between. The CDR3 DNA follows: TGTGCCAGCAGCTTATCAGGGGCCTGGGGTAAAAAACTGTTTTTT. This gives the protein CASSLSGAWGKKLFF.

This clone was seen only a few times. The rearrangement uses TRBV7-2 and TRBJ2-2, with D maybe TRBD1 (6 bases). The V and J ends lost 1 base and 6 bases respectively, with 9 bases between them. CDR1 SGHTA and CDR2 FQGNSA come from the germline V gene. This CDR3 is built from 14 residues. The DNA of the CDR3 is TGTGCCAGCAGCTTAGTACAGGGCGCCGGGGAGCTGTTTTTT. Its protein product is CASSLVQGAGELFF. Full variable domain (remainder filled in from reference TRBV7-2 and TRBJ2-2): GAGVSQSPSNKVTEKGKDVELRCDPISGHTALYWYRQSLGQGLEFLIYFQGNSAPDKSGLPSDRFSAERTGGSVSTLTIQRTQQEDSAVYLCASSLVQGAGELFFGEGSRLTVL.

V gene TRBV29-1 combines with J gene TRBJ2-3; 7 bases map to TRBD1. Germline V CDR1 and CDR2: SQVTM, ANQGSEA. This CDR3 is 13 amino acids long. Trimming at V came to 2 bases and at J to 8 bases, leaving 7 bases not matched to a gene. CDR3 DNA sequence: TGCAGCGTTGAACGACAGGGCCCAGGTACGCAGTATTTT. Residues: CSVERQGPGTQYF.

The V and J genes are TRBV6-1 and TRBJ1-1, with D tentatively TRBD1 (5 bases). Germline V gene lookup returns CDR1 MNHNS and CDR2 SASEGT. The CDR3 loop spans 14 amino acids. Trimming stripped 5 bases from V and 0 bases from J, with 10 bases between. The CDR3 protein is CASSRIQVNTEAFF. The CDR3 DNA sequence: TGTGCCAGCAGTCGGATACAGGTGAACACTGAAGCTTTCTTT.

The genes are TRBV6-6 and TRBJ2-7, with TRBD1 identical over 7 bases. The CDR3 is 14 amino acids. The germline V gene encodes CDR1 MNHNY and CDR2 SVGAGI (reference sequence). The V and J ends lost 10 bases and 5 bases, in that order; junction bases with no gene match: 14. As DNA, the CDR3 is TGTGCCACCCTAACACGGCAGGGGGTAAACGAGCAGTACTTC. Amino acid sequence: CATLTRQGVNEQYF.

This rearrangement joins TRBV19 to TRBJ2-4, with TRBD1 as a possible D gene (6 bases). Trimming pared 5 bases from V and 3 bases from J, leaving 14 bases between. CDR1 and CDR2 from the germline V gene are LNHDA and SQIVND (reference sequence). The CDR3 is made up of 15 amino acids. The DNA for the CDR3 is TGTGCCAGTAGTGTTATGGGGGCGGGCAAAAACATTCAGTACTTC. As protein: CASSVMGAGKNIQYF.

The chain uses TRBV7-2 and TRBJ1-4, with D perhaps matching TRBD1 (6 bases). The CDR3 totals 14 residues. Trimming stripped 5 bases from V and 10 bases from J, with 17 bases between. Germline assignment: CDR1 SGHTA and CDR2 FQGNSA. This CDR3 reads CASSEGVGRGKLFF. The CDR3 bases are TGTGCCAGCAGCGAGGGGGTTGGACGGGGAAAACTGTTTTTT.

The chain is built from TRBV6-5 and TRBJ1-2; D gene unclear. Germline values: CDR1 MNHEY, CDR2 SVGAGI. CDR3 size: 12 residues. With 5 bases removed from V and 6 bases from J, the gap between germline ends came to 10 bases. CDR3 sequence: CASSEHGNGYTF. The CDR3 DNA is TGTGCCAGCAGTGAACACGGGAATGGCTACACCTTC.

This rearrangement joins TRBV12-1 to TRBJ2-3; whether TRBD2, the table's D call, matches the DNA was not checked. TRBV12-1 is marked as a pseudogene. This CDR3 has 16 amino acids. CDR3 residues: CASSFLGGTTTDTQYF. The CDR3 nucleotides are TGTGCCAGCAGCTTTTTGGGGGGGACTACAACAGATACGCAGTATTTT.

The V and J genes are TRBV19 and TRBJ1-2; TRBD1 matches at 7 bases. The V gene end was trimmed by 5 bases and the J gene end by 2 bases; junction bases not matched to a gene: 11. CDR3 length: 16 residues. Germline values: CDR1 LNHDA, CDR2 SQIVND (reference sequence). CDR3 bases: TGTGCCAGTAGTTCTTGGGACAGCCAATTCAACTATGGCTACACCTTC. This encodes CASSSWDSQFNYGYTF.

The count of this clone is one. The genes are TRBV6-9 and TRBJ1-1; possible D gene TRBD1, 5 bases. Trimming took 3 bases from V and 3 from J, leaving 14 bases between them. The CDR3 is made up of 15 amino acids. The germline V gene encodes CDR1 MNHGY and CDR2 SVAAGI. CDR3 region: CASSYSILGHTEAFF. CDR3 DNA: TGTGCCAGCAGTTACTCGATTCTGGGGCACACTGAAGCTTTCTTT.

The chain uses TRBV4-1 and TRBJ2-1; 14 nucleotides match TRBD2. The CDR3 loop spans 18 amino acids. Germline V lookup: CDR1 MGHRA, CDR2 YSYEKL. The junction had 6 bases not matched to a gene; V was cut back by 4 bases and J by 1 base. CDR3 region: CASSPGLAGAKSYNEQFF. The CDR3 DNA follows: TGCGCCAGCAGCCCGGGACTAGCGGGAGCCAAGTCCTACAATGAGCAGTTCTTC.